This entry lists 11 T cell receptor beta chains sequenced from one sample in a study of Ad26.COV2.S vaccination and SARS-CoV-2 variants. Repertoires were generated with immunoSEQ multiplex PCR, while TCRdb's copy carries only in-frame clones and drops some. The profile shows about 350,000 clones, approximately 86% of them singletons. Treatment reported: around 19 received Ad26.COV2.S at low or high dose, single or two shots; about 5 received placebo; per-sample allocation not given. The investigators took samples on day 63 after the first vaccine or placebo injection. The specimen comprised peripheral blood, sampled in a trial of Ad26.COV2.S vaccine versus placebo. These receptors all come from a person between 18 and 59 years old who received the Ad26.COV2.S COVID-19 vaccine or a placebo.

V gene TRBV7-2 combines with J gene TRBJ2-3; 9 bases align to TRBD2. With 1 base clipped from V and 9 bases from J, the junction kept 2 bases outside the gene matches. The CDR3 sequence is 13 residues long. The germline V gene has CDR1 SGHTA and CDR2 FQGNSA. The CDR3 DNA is TGTGCCAGCAGCTTAGAGCGGGGGGAAACGCAGTATTTT. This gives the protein CASSLERGETQYF.

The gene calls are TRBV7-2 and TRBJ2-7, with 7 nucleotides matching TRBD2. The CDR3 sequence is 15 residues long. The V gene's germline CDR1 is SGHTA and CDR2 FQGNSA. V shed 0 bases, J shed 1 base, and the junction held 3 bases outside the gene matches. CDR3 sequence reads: CASSLAAGESYEQYF. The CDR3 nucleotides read TGTGCCAGCAGCTTAGCGGCGGGGGAGTCCTACGAGCAGTACTTC.

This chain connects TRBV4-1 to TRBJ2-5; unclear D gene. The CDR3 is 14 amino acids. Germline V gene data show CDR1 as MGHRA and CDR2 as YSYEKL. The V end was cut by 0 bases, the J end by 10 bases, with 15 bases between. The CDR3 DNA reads TGCGCCAGCAGCCAAGAAGAGCTAATGTCCATCCAGTACTTC. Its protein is CASSQEELMSIQYF.

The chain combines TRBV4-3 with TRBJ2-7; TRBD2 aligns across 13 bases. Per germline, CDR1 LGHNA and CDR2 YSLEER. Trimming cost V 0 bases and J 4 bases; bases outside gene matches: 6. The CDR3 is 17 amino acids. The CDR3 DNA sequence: TGCGCCAGCAGCCAAGATAACGGACTAGCGGGAGTTTACGAGCAGTACTTC. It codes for CASSQDNGLAGVYEQYF.

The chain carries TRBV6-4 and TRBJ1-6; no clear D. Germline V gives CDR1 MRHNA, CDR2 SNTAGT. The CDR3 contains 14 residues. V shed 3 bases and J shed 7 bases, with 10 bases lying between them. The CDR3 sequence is CASSERTFNSPLHF. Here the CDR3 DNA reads TGTGCCAGCAGTGAACGGACGTTCAATTCACCCCTCCACTTT.

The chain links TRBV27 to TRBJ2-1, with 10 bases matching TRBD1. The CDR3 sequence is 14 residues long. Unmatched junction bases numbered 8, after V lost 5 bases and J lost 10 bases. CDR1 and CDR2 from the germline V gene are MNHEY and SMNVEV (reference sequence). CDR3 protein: CASSTWTGGREQFF. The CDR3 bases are TGTGCCAGCAGTACCTGGACAGGGGGACGCGAGCAGTTCTTC.

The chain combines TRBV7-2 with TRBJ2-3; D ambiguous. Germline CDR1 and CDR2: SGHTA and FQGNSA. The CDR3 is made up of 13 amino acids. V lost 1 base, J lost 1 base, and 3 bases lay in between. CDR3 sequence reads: CASSLVGTDTQYF. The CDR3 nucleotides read TGTGCCAGCAGCTTAGTGGGCACAGATACGCAGTATTTT.

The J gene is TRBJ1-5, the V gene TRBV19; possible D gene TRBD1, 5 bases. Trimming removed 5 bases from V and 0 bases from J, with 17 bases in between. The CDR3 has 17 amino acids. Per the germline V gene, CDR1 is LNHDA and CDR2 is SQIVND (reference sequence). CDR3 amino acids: CASSPTTGESSNQPQHF. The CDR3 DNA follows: TGTGCCAGTAGTCCAACCACAGGAGAAAGTAGCAATCAGCCCCAGCATTTT.

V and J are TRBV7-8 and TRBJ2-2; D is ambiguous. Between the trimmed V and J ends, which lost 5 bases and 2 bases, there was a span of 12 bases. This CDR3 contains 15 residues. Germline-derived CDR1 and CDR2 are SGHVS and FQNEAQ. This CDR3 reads CASSPKAANTGELFF. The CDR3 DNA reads TGTGCCAGCAGCCCAAAGGCGGCCAACACCGGGGAGCTGTTTTTT.

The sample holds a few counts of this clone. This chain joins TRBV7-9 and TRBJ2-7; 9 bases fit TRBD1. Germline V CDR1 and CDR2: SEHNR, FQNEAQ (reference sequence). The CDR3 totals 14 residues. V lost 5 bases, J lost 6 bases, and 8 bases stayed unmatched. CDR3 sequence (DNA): TGTGCCAGCAGCCCTAGGGACAGGGTTGGCGAGCAGTACTTC. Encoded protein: CASSPRDRVGEQYF.

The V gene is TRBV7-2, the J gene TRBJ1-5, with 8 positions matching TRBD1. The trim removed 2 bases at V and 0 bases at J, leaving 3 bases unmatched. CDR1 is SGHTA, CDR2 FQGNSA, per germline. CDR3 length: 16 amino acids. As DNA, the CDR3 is TGTGCCAGCAGCTTACAGGGGGCGGGTAGCAATCAGCCCCAGCATTTT. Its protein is CASSLQGAGSNQPQHF.